Presented here are 20 T cell receptor beta chains from one specimen sequenced in a study of Graves' ophthalmopathy and Graves' hyperthyroidism (dated by TCRdb to the late 2010s). Sequencer: Illumina HiSeq 2000. For repertoire sequencing, TCR beta CDR3 regions were amplified from RNA transcripts. HTBI primers and the Qiagen OneStep RT-PCR kit were used in a first-round RT-PCR, which was followed by a second-round multiplex PCR, size selection and purification. Starting from the raw public reads, TCRdb applied fastp trimming at Q25, assembled clones with MiXCR and retained in-frame beta chains. Each entry merges the rows of one CDR3 protein and shows their most common DNA and genes. Here the sample has approximately 640,000 distinct CDR3 sequences; under 50% occur a single time. Around 3.3% of the sample rests with the top ten. Sequenced input: peripheral blood. These receptor sequences come from an adult man with Graves' ophthalmopathy.

Only a few counts were recorded for this clonotype. In DNA form, the CDR3 reads TGTGCCAGCAGCTCCACGGCCCAGGGGACACGGATGGGCGGGGAGCTGTTTTTT. Amino acid sequence: CASSSTAQGTRMGGELFF. The chain links TRBV19 to TRBJ2-2; D is possibly TRBD1 (6 bases). Germline V CDR1 and CDR2: LNHDA, SQIVND (reference sequence). V lost 9 bases, J lost 7 bases, and 30 bases lay in between. This CDR3 spans 18 amino acids.

This chain links TRBV12-3 or TRBV12-4 with TRBJ2-6, with a tentative D call TRBD1 (6 bases). CDR3 size: 20 residues. V was clipped by 2 bases and J by 0 bases, with 20 bases between them. The CDR3 nucleotides read TGTGCCAGCAGTTTAAAGGGGGTTTCGGACACCTTCTCTGGGGCCAACGTCCTGACTTTC. It specifies CASSLKGVSDTFSGANVLTF.

The rearrangement joins TRBV2 to TRBJ1-1, with D possibly being TRBD1 (6 bases). With 2 bases removed from V and 8 bases from J, the gap between germline ends came to 15 bases. The CDR3 is made up of 14 amino acids. Germline assignment: CDR1 SNHLY and CDR2 FYNNEI. CDR3 protein: CASSEMSSGAEAFF. As DNA, the CDR3 is TGTGCCAGCAGTGAAATGAGTTCGGGGGCCGAAGCTTTCTTT.

The table lists this clonotype with many counts. The chain employs TRBV20-1 and TRBJ2-7, with D hard to call. The CDR3 contains 11 residues. The germline CDR1 and CDR2 sequences are DFQATT and SNEGSKA (reference sequence). The ends were cut back, 3 bases at V and 2 bases at J, with 5 bases in the middle. CDR3 nucleotides: TGCAGTGCTAGTCTCCCCTACGAGCAGTACTTC. This translates into CSASLPYEQYF.

This clonotype was picked up many times. The V gene is TRBV7-8, the J gene TRBJ1-1, with TRBD1 identical over 8 bases. CDR1 and CDR2 (germline): SGHVS, FQNEAQ. V trimming: 4 bases; J trimming: 5 bases; junction bases outside the gene matches: 12. The CDR3 sequence is 16 residues long. CDR3 residues: CASSSTVGQGGTEAFF. CDR3 sequence (DNA): TGTGCCAGCAGCTCGACCGTTGGACAGGGAGGGACTGAAGCTTTCTTT.

This clonotype was counted between two and nine times. The missing conserved phenylalanine or tryptophan at the end of this CDR3 makes a read error likely. The chain couples TRBV10-3 to TRBJ1-1; possible D gene TRBD1, 5 bases. The CDR3 extends over 15 amino acids. Trimming stripped 2 bases from V and 4 bases from J, with 14 bases between. Germline CDR1 and CDR2: ENHRY and SYGVKD. The CDR3 coding sequence is TGTGCCATCAGTGAGGGGACTCCGGTGGCCACTGAAGCTTTCCTT. It specifies CAISEGTPVATEAFL.

The chain is built from TRBV30 and TRBJ2-7, with D unclear. V was cut by 4 bases and J by 0 bases, with 7 bases left in between. The CDR3 length is 12 residues. CDR1 GTSNPN and CDR2 SVGIG come from the germline V gene (reference sequence). DNA of the CDR3: TGTGCCTGGACAGTTAGCTCCTACGAGCAGTACTTC. It is translated as CAWTVSSYEQYF.

This clonotype turned up a few times. The junction does not match germline at one end; this may be a read error. This chain joins TRBV10-3 and TRBJ2-7, with D possibly called TRBD1 or TRBD2 (5 bases each). The CDR3 is 16 amino acids. CDR1 ENHRY and CDR2 SYGVKD come from the germline V gene. CDR3 in amino acids: CASSTRGALGSYEQYF. CDR3 DNA sequence: TGTGCCAGCAGTACACGGGGCGCACTAGGCAGCTACGAGCAGTACTTC.

J is TRBJ2-7 and V is TRBV6-2 or TRBV6-3; a possible D gene is TRBD2 (6 bases). In germline, CDR1 is MNHEY, CDR2 SVGEGT. CDR3 length: 19 residues. V lost 0 bases and J 0 bases, leaving 21 bases between the germline ends. DNA for the CDR3: TGTGCCAGCAGTTACTCTACTTCCGGGACTCTCAAAAACTCCTACGAGCAGTACTTC. Protein product: CASSYSTSGTLKNSYEQYF.

In this sample, this clonotype turned up a few times. The chain carries TRBV20-1 and TRBJ2-5; D call uncertain. CDR1 is DFQATT, CDR2 SNEGSKA, per germline (reference sequence). This CDR3 comprises 13 residues. V lost 6 bases, J lost 2 bases, and 13 bases lay in between. The CDR3 DNA sequence: TGCAGTGCGGCCCGGGCAGTTCAAGAGACCCAGTACTTC. Translation gives CSAARAVQETQYF.

V is TRBV5-4 and J is TRBJ2-7; a weak D match, TRBD1 (6 bases). Germline V gives CDR1 SGHNT, CDR2 YYREEE (reference sequence). V lost 0 bases, J lost 5 bases, and 21 bases lay in between. The CDR3 has 17 residues. The DNA for the CDR3 is TGTGCCAGCAGCTTGGACGCCCCAGGGGTTCGTCTCGACGAGCAGTACTTC. Translating it yields CASSLDAPGVRLDEQYF. Combining the CDR3 with reference TRBV5-4 and TRBJ2-7 gives the whole variable domain ETGVTQSPTHLIKTRGQQVTLRCSSQSGHNTVSWYQQALGQGPQFIFQYYREEENGRGNFPPRFSGLQFPNYSSELNVNALELDDSALYLCASSLDAPGVRLDEQYFGPGTRLTVT.

This clonotype has a count of ten or more. The V gene is TRBV12-3 or TRBV12-4, the J gene TRBJ1-1; no clear D gene. The CDR3 runs to 12 residues. V was trimmed by 4 bases and J by 2 bases, leaving 5 bases between them. The CDR3 bases are TGTGCCAGCAGTTACAGTAACACTGAAGCTTTCTTT. Translated, it gives CASSYSNTEAFF.

This clonotype was counted ten times or more. The J gene is TRBJ1-1, the V gene TRBV9, with D tentatively TRBD1 (5 bases). Germline-derived CDR1 and CDR2 are SGDLS and YYNGEE. Deletions cut 0 bases from V and 4 bases from J, with 7 bases between. This CDR3 region has 13 residues. CDR3 amino acids: CASSVVQGTEAFF. CDR3 coding DNA: TGTGCCAGCAGCGTAGTCCAGGGCACTGAAGCTTTCTTT.

This clonotype was found many times. The chain employs TRBV29-1 and TRBJ2-7, with D uncertain. This CDR3 region has 11 residues. The V gene lost 7 bases and the J gene lost 2 bases, with 9 bases spanning the gap. CDR1 is SQVTM, CDR2 ANQGSEA, per germline. CDR3 sequence: CSASSAYEQYF. CDR3 coding DNA: TGCAGCGCGTCCTCAGCCTACGAGCAGTACTTC.

The CDR3 DNA follows: TGTGCCAGCAGTTACTCGAGGCGGTACCAAGAGACCCAGTACTTC. Amino acids: CASSYSRRYQETQYF. The chain employs TRBV6-6 and TRBJ2-5; D gene unclear. The CDR3 is 15 residues long. V shed 0 bases and J shed 0 bases, with 8 bases lying between them. Germline V gene lookup returns CDR1 MNHNY and CDR2 SVGAGI (reference sequence).

This chain connects TRBV4-1 to TRBJ1-2; 9 nucleotides match TRBD1. Germline-derived CDR1 and CDR2 are MGHRA and YSYEKL. V was clipped by 7 bases and J by 3 bases; unmatched bases: 9. This CDR3 has 15 amino acids. The DNA for the CDR3 is TGCGCCAGCAAAAGCAACCGGGACAGGGACTATGGCTACACCTTC. Translation gives CASKSNRDRDYGYTF.

The gene calls are TRBV4-3 and TRBJ2-7; 7 bases fit TRBD1. Germline V gives CDR1 LGHNA, CDR2 YSLEER. Germline trimming cut 0 bases from V and 2 bases from J; bases unmatched to any gene: 4. This CDR3 has 15 amino acids. The CDR3 region has the DNA TGCGCCAGCAGCCAAGATCCGGGACAGACCTACGAGCAGTACTTC. This translates into CASSQDPGQTYEQYF.

The chain joins TRBV7-9 to TRBJ1-4; D is unresolved. This CDR3 is built from 18 residues. Germline values: CDR1 SEHNR, CDR2 FQNEAQ (reference sequence). Trimming stripped 5 bases from V and 0 bases from J, with 19 bases between. The CDR3 nucleotides are TGTGCCAGCAGCCTCACCGCGGGAGTACAATCAACTAATGAAAAACTGTTTTTT. Encoded protein: CASSLTAGVQSTNEKLFF.

This clonotype showed up many times. The V call is TRBV7-6, the J call TRBJ1-1, with 9 bases matching TRBD1. V lost 5 bases to trimming and J lost 9 bases; unmatched junction nucleotides: 19. Germline V gene data show CDR1 as SGHVS and CDR2 as FNYEAQ. CDR3 size: 17 residues. This chain's CDR3 is CASSEVPGQGQRGKAFF. The CDR3, as DNA: TGTGCCAGCAGCGAAGTCCCGGGACAGGGACAAAGGGGCAAAGCTTTCTTT.

This clonotype was seen a handful of times. The J gene is TRBJ2-7, the V gene TRBV7-9, with D maybe TRBD1 (6 bases). The V and J ends lost 4 bases and 6 bases respectively, with 19 bases between them. The CDR3 is 15 residues long. Germline CDR1 and CDR2: SEHNR and FQNEAQ (reference sequence). CDR3 in amino acids: CASSSGHGTLPEQYF. The CDR3 DNA reads as TGTGCCAGCAGCTCGGGACACGGGACCCTCCCCGAGCAGTACTTC.